This T cell receptor beta chain was profiled in a study of blood T cell repertoires in COVID-19. Study details: Whether acute or convalescent, the COVID-19 samples came from the United States, Italy and Spain. PBMCs, B-cell-depleted T cells, or T cells were the source of the cDNA or gDNA that made up the material.

Original processing notes: Researchers report that nucleated cell counts were estimated from reference gene primer amplification. The assay was immunoSEQ multiplex PCR, and TCRdb's table has in-frame clones only and misses some. The V and J calls and clone size come from that table; D and trimming were worked out from the DNA. The table lists roughly 200,000 clones, around 81% of them singletons. The CDR3 is 14 amino acids. From germline, CDR1 is SQVTM and CDR2 ANQGSEA. With 6 bases removed from V and 0 bases from J, the gap between germline ends came to 12 bases. This clone was picked up one time. This receptor was taken from a man in his fifties with active or convalescent COVID-19. The chain is built from TRBV29-1 and TRBJ1-5, with a weak D call TRBD1 (6 bases). Specimen: peripheral blood. In nucleotides, the CDR3 is TGCAGCGTACGGGAACAGGGTAGCAATCAGCCCCAGCATTTT. Translated, it gives CSVREQGSNQPQHF.